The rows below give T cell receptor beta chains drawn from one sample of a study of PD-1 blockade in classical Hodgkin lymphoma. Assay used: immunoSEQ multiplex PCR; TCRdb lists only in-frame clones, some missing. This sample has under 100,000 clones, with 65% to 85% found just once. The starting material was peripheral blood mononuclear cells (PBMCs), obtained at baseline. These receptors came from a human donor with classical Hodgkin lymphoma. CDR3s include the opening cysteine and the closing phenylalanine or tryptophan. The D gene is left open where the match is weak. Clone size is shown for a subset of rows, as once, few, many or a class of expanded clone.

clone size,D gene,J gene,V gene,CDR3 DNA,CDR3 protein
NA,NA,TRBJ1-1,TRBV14,TGTGCCAGCAGCCATAGGGGGGGGTTGAACACTGAAGCTTTCTTT,CASSHRGGLNTEAFF
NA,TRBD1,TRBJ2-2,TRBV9,TGTGCCAGCAGCCGAGGCAGGGGGACAGGGAACACCGGGGAGCTGTTTTTT,CASSRGRGTGNTGELFF
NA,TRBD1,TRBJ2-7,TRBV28,TGTGCCTCGCGTCAGGGGGCCCCGAGCTACGAGCAGTACTTC,CASRQGAPSYEQYF
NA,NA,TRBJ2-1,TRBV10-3,TGTGCCATCAGAACACACCTTAGCTCCTACAATGAGCAGTTCTTC,CAIRTHLSSYNEQFF
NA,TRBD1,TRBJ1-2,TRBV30,TGTGCCTGGAGCCGCGACAGGGGGCGCCAGGGCCGCGCCACCTTC,CAWSRDRGRQGRATF
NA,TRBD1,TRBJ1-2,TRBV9,TGTGCCAGCAGCGCCACCCCGGGACAGTTGGGTGGCTACACCTTC,CASSATPGQLGGYTF
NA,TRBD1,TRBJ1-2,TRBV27,TGTGCCAGCAGACCACACTCGACAGGGATGAACTATGGCTACACCTTC,CASRPHSTGMNYGYTF
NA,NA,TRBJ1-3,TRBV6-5,TGTGCCAGCAGTTCACCTGGACAGTACTCTGGAAACACCATATATTTT,CASSSPGQYSGNTIYF
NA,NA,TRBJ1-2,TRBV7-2,TGTGCCAGCAGCCAAAGGGCGGCAGGCGATGGCTACACCTTC,CASSQRAAGDGYTF
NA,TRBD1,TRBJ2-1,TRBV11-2,TGTGCCAGCAGCCGGGGAGTACAGGGGGCTAGCAATGAGCAGTTCTTC,CASSRGVQGASNEQFF
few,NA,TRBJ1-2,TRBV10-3,TGTGCCATCAGTGACGGGGTTGGCTACACCTTC,CAISDGVGYTF
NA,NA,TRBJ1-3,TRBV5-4,TGTGCCAGCAGCTTGGGGGGGCCAGCCTCTGGAAACACCATATATTTT,CASSLGGPASGNTIYF
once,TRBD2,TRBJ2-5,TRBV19,TGTGCCAGTAAGGGGGGGGTCAGGACTAGCGTTCAAGAGACCCAGTACTTC,CASKGGVRTSVQETQYF
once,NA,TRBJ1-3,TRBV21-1,TGTGCCAGCAGCCAACAGGACAGGGGCCCTGGAAACACCATATATTTT,CASSQQDRGPGNTIYF
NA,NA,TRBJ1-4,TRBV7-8,TGTGCCAGCAGCTATACAGCCGGCGCTAATGAAAAACTGTTTTTT,CASSYTAGANEKLFF
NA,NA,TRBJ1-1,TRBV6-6,TGTGCCAGCACGTTAAAAGGGGCAGCGGAGGCTTTCTTT,CASTLKGAAEAFF
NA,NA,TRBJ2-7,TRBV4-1,TGCGCCAGCAGATTAGACCCTACCTCCTACGAGCAGTACTTC,CASRLDPTSYEQYF
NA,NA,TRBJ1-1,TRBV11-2,TGTGCCAGCAGCCACAGCTTGGGTTTAGCTGAAGCTTTCTTT,CASSHSLGLAEAFF
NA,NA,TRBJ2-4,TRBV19,TGTGCCAGTAGCTCCCTGGTTGGCTACATTCAGTACTTC,CASSSLVGYIQYF
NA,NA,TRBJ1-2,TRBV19,TGTGCCAGTACAGATTGGGGACGGGACTATGGCTACACCTTC,CASTDWGRDYGYTF
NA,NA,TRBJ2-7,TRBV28,TGTGCCAGCAGTCTGCCGACCGGGAAGTCCTACGAGCAGTACTTC,CASSLPTGKSYEQYF
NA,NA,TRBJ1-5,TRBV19,TGTGCCAGTAGTGGCCCCGGGTGGAATCAGCCCCAGCATTTT,CASSGPGWNQPQHF
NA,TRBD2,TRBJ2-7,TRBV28,TGTGCCAGCAGTTTAGAGGCAGCGGGAGGTTACGAGCAGTACTTC,CASSLEAAGGYEQYF
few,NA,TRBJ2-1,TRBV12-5,TGTGCTAGTGGTGTTCCGGGGGAACGGTTCTTC,CASGVPGERFF
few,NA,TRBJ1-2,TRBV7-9,TGTGCCAGCACACGATATAAGACTCAACTGTGGGGAGGCTACACCTTC,CASTRYKTQLWGGYTF
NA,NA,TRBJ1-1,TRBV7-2,TGTGCCAGCAGCTTGGACAGCGGGGGGGCTTTCTTT,CASSLDSGGAFF
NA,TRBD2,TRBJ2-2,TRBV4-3,TGCGCCAGCAGCCAGGACCCGGGACTAGCGGGAGACGGGGAGCTGTTTTTT,CASSQDPGLAGDGELFF
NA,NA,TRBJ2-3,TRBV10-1,TGCGCCAGCAGTGAGTTTTTCGATACGCAGTATTTT,CASSEFFDTQYF
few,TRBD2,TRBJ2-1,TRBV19,TGTGCCAGTAGGAGATTGGTCCTAGCGGAGGGGATATCCTACAATGAGCAGTTCTTC,CASRRLVLAEGISYNEQFF
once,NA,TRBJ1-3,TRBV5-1,TGCGCCAGCAGCTTGGCGGTTGGCGGATCTGGAAACACCATATATTTT,CASSLAVGGSGNTIYF
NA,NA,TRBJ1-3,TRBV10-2,TGCGCCAGCAGCCCACAGGGAAACACCATATATTTT,CASSPQGNTIYF
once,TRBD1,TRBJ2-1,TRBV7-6,TGTGCCAGCAGCCTAGACAGGGTACCGTCCTACAATGAGCAGTTCTTC,CASSLDRVPSYNEQFF
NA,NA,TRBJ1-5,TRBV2,TGTGCCAGCAGTGGGGCCGTTCGGAATCAGCCCCAGCATTTT,CASSGAVRNQPQHF
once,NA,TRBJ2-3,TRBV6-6,TGTGCCAGCAGTTACAAGGGGGGTGGAGATACGCAGTATTTT,CASSYKGGGDTQYF
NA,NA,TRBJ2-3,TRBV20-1,TGCAGTGCCCGACCGGGAGATACGCAGTATTTT,CSARPGDTQYF
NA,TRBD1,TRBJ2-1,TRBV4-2,TGTGCCAGCAGCCAAGATAGGGGGCAGGGGGTACATGAGCAGTTCTTC,CASSQDRGQGVHEQFF
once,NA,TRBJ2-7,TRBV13,TGTGCCAGCAGCTTAGGCGCGGTGAGCTCCTACGAGCAGTACTTC,CASSLGAVSSYEQYF
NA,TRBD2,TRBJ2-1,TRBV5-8,TGTGCCAGCAGCCCCAGGCTAGCGGGATACAATGAGCAGTTCTTC,CASSPRLAGYNEQFF
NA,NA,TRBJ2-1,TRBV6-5,TGTGCCAGCAGGCTCGATTCCTACAATGAGCAGTTCTTC,CASRLDSYNEQFF
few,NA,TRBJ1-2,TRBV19,TGTGCCAGTAGTACGCCGAGGACAGCGGGGTCTGGCTACACCTTC,CASSTPRTAGSGYTF
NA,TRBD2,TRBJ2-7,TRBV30,TGTGCCTGTCCTCAAAAATCTAGCGGGAGCAACGAGCAGTACTTC,CACPQKSSGSNEQYF
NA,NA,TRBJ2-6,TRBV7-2,TGTGCCAGCAGCTTACAACCGGGACGATTGAGCTCTGGGGCCAACGTCCTGACTTTC,CASSLQPGRLSSGANVLTF
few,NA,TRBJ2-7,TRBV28,TGTGCCAGCAGTTTGAAGGCAGAAAAGTCCTACGAGCAGTACTTC,CASSLKAEKSYEQYF
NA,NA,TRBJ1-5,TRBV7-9,TGTGCCAGCAGCTTAGCGCTGGGGGCACAAAGCAATCAGCCCCAGCATTTT,CASSLALGAQSNQPQHF
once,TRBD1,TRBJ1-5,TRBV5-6,TGTGCCAGCAGCTTAGTCGGGACAGGGGGACGCAATCAGCCCCAGCATTTT,CASSLVGTGGRNQPQHF
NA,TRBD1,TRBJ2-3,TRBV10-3,TGTGCCACCACCGGGACAGGGTCGCCCACAGATACGCAGTATTTT,CATTGTGSPTDTQYF
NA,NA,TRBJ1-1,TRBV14,TGTGCCAGCAGCTCCTTGCGGGCCACAGCGACTGAAGCTTTCTTT,CASSSLRATATEAFF
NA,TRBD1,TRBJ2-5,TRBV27,TGTGCCAGCAGTTTAGCCCGGGACAGGGGAGAGACCCAGTACTTC,CASSLARDRGETQYF
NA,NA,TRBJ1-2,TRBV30,TGTGCCTGGAGCAGGTTACGCTATGGCTACACCTTC,CAWSRLRYGYTF
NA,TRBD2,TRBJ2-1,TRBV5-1,TGCGCCAGCAGCTTGGTTTTGGGACTAGGGCTTGAGCAGTTCTTC,CASSLVLGLGLEQFF